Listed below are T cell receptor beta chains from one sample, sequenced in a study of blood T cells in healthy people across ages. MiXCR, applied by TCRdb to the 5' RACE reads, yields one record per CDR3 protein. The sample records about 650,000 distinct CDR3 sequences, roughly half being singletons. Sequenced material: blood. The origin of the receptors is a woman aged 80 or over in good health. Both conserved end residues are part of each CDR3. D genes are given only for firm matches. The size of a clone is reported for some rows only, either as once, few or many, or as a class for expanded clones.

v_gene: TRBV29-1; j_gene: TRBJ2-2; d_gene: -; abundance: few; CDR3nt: TGCAGCGTTGAAACAACCCCACAGCCGAACACCGGGGAGCTGTTTTTT; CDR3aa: CSVETTPQPNTGELFF
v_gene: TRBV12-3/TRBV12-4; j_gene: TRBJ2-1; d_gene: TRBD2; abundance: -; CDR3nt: TGTGCCAGCAGCCCACTAGCGGGGATAGACAATGAGCAGTTCTTC; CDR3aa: CASSPLAGIDNEQFF
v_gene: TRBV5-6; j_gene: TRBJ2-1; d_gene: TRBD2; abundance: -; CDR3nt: TGTGCCAGCAGCCCAAACCGCGGGAGCTCCTACAATGAGCAGTTCTTC; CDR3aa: CASSPNRGSSYNEQFF
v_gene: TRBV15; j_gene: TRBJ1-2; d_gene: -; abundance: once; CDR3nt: TGTGCCACCAGCAGAGATAGTAGGCGGCCGTCAGACCCTTATGGCTACACCTTC; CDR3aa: CATSRDSRRPSDPYGYTF
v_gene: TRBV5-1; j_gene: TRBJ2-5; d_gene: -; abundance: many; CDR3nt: TGCGCCAGCAGCCTACGAGTGATGGAATCCCCAGAGACCCAGTACTTC; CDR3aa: CASSLRVMESPETQYF
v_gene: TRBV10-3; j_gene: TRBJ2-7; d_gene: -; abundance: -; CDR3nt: TGTGCCATCAATCGACAGGCGGCCGACGAGCAGTACTTC; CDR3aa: CAINRQAADEQYF
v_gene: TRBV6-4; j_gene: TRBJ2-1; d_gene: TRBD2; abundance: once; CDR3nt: TGTGCCAGCAGTGAAACGGGAGGAGGGTACAATGAGCAGTTCTTC; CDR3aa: CASSETGGGYNEQFF
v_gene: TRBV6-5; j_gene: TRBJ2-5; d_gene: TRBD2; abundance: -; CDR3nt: TGTGCCAGCAGCCACACTAGCGGGGGTAGGAAGGAGACCCAGTACTTC; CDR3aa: CASSHTSGGRKETQYF
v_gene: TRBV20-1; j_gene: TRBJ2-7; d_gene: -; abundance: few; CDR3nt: TGCAGTGCTAGTTTTGGCTTCCAAGAGACCCGGTACTTC; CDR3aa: CSASFGFQETRYF
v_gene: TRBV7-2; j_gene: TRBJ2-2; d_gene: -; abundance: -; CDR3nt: TGTGCCAGCAGCCCAAACACGTCCGGGGAGCTGTTTTTT; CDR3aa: CASSPNTSGELFF
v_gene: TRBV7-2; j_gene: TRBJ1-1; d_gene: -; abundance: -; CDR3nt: TGTGCCAGCAGCTTTGGGGCACACACTGAAGCTTTCTTT; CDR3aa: CASSFGAHTEAFF
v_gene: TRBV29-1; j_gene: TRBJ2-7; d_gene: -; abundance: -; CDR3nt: TGCAGCGTTGGAGTGGAGCTGAGAGAGCAGTACTTC; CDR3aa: CSVGVELREQYF
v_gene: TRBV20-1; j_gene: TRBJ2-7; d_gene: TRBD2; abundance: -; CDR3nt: TGCAGTGCTAGCCCACTAGCGGCCCCCTACGAGCAGTACTTC; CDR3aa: CSASPLAAPYEQYF
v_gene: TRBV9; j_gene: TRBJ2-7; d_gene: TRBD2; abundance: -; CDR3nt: TGTGCCAGCAGCGTTGGAAGCGGGGGGGATTCCTACGAGCAGTACTTC; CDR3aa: CASSVGSGGDSYEQYF
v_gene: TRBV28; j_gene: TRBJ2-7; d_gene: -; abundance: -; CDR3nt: TGTGCCAGCAGTCCAATCCGCCTCGAGCAGTACTTC; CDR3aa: CASSPIRLEQYF
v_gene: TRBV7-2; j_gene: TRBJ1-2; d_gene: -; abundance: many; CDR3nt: TGTGCCAGCAGCTTTAGTTGGGGGCATGGCTACACCTTC; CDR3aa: CASSFSWGHGYTF
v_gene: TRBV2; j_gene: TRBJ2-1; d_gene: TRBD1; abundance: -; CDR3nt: TGTGCCAGCAGTGAAGGGACAGGGGGATACAATGAGCAGTTCTTC; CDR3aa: CASSEGTGGYNEQFF
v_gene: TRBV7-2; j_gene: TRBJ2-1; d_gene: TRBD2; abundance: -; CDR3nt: TGTGCCAGCAGCCCTAGAGGGCTAGCGGGGTCCAATGAGCAGTTCTTC; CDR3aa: CASSPRGLAGSNEQFF
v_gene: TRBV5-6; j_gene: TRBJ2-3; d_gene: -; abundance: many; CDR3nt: TGTGCCAGCACCGTCCTCGCGGGGGCCCGCACAGATACGCAGTATTTT; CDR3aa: CASTVLAGARTDTQYF
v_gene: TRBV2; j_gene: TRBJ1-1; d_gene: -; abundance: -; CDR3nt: TGTGCCAGCAGTGCCGGGGGCAACCTTATGAACACTGAAGCTTTCTTT; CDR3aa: CASSAGGNLMNTEAFF
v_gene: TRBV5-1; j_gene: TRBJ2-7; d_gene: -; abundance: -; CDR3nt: TGCGCCAGCAGCTTACCAGGAGACGGCGAGCAGTACTTC; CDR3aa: CASSLPGDGEQYF
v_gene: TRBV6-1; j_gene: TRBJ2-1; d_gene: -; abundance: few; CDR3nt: TGTGCCAGCAGCTTTCAGACAGGCAAGAATGAGCAGTTCTTC; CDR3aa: CASSFQTGKNEQFF
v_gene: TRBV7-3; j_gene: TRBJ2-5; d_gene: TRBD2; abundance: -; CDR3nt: TGTGCCAGCAGCACCACTAGCGGGAGGGCCCAAGAGACCCAGTACTTC; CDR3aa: CASSTTSGRAQETQYF
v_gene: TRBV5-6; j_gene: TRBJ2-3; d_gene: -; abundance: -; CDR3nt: TGTGCCAGCAGCGTGGCGACGGTTCCAGATACGCAGTATTTT; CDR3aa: CASSVATVPDTQYF
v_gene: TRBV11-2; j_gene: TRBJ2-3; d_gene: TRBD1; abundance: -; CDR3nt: TGTGCCAGCAGCTTAGGGGAGAGACAGGGGAGCACAGATACGCAGTATTTT; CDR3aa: CASSLGERQGSTDTQYF
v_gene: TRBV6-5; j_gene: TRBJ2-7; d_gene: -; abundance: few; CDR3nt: TGTGCCAGCAGTTACTCAAACGCTTCCCCCTACGAGCAGTACTTC; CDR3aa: CASSYSNASPYEQYF
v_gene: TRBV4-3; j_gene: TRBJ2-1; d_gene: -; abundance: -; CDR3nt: TGCGCCAGCAGCCCGGGACACAGCTCCTACAATGAGCAGTTCTTC; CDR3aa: CASSPGHSSYNEQFF
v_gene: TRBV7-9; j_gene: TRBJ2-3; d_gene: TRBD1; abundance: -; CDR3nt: TGTGCCAGCAGCTTAAGGGACAGGAGATCTAGCACAGGTACGCAGTATTTT; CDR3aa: CASSLRDRRSSTGTQYF
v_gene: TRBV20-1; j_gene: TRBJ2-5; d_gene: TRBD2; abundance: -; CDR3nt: TGCAGTGCAATCTCTACAGCGGGGGATTATAAGTCCCAGTACTTC; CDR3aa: CSAISTAGDYKSQYF
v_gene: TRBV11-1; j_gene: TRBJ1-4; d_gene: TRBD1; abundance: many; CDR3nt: TGTGCCAGCAGCTCGACAGGGATCACTAATGAAAAACTGTTTTTT; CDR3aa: CASSSTGITNEKLFF
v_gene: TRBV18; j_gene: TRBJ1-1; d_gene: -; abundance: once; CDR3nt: TGTGCCAGCTCACCGGACAGAAATTTTAGGAACACTGAAGCTTTCTTT; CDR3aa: CASSPDRNFRNTEAFF
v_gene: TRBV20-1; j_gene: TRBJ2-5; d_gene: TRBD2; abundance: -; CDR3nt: TGCAGTGCTAGACAAGCGGGGGGACGTCAAGAGACCCAGTACTTC; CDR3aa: CSARQAGGRQETQYF
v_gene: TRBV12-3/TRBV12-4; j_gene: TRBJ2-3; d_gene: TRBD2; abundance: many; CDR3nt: TGTGCCAGCAGTTCGGCTAGCGGGGGCATATACACGCAGTATTTT; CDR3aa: CASSSASGGIYTQYF
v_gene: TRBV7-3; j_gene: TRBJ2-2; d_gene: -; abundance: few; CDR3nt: TGTGCCAGCAGCCTTGGACAGAGGACCGGGGAGCTGTTTTTT; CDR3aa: CASSLGQRTGELFF
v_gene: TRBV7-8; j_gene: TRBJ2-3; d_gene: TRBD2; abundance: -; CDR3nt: TGTGCCAGCAGCTTAGCTGGGACTAGCGGGGGGTTGGGCACAGATACGCAGTATTTT; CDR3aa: CASSLAGTSGGLGTDTQYF